The 32 T cell receptor beta chains given below trace back to one sample, sequenced in a study of lymphopenia after photon versus proton radiotherapy. Sequencing used immunoSEQ multiplex PCR; TCRdb keeps in-frame clones, though not all of them. Of about 160,000 clones in the sample, approximately 90% were seen once. The source was peripheral blood, collected from a patient treated with photon-based radiotherapy. These receptors were taken from a man aged 45 to 65 with gastric cancer.

This chain links TRBV4-3 with TRBJ2-7; 12 bases are a match to TRBD2. J was trimmed by 2 bases and V by 0 bases; bases with no gene match: 2. Germline V gene data show CDR1 as LGHNA and CDR2 as YSLEER. CDR3 length equals 16 residues. CDR3 protein: CASSQDRTSGTYEQYF. In nucleotides, the CDR3 is TGCGCCAGCAGCCAAGATCGGACTAGCGGGACCTACGAGCAGTACTTC.

The chain combines TRBV9 with TRBJ2-2; the match to TRBD1 covers 10 bases. Germline loops: CDR1 SGDLS, CDR2 YYNGEE. This CDR3 is built from 15 residues. With 5 bases clipped from V and 5 bases from J, the junction kept 6 bases outside the gene matches. The CDR3 coding sequence is TGTGCCAGCAGTGGGGACAGGGGAAGTACCGGGGAGCTGTTTTTT. It codes for CASSGDRGSTGELFF.

This rearrangement joins TRBV5-6 to TRBJ2-1; D not certain. The CDR3 spans 15 residues. The V end was cut by 0 bases, the J end by 8 bases, with 15 bases between. Germline V CDR1 and CDR2: SGHDT, YYEEEE. CDR3 residues: CASSLAGPRSDEQFF. The CDR3 coding sequence is TGTGCCAGCAGCTTGGCGGGTCCCCGGTCCGATGAGCAGTTCTTC.

The chain has TRBV2 and TRBJ2-7; D might be TRBD2 (5 bases). The germline V gene has CDR1 SNHLY and CDR2 FYNNEI. Trimming cost V 4 bases and J 0 bases, with 7 bases left between them. CDR3 size: 13 residues. The CDR3 DNA reads as TGTGCCAGCAGTGTGAGGGACTCCTACGAGCAGTACTTC. Protein: CASSVRDSYEQYF.

The chain carries TRBV11-2 and TRBJ2-3, with 9 bases that match TRBD2. Germline loops: CDR1 SGHAT, CDR2 FQNNGV. The V segment lost 3 bases and the J segment 4 bases; nucleotides outside the gene matches: 11. The CDR3 extends over 17 amino acids. CDR3 in DNA: TGTGCCAGCAGCTTCGGCGGAAGCGGGGGGATGGCAGATACGCAGTATTTT. It codes for CASSFGGSGGMADTQYF.

The rearrangement joins TRBV5-4 to TRBJ2-7; D not resolved. Germline assignment: CDR1 SGHNT and CDR2 YYREEE (reference sequence). This CDR3 has 13 residues. The V and J ends lost 0 bases and 3 bases respectively, with 7 bases between them. The CDR3 nucleotides are TGTGCCAGCAGCTTGGGATGGAACTACGAGCAGTACTTC. It is translated as CASSLGWNYEQYF. Variable domain in full (rest from reference TRBV5-4 and TRBJ2-7): ETGVTQSPTHLIKTRGQQVTLRCSSQSGHNTVSWYQQALGQGPQFIFQYYREEENGRGNFPPRFSGLQFPNYSSELNVNALELDDSALYLCASSLGWNYEQYFGPGTRLTVT.

The V and J genes are TRBV30 and TRBJ1-2; D not resolved. The CDR3 is made up of 13 amino acids. Between the trimmed V and J ends, which lost 0 bases and 7 bases, there was a span of 12 bases. The germline gives CDR1 GTSNPN, CDR2 SVGIG (reference sequence). CDR3 nucleotide sequence: TGTGCCTGGAGTGTACTCGTGGGAGCTGGCTACACCTTC. This gives the protein CAWSVLVGAGYTF.

V gene TRBV27 combines with J gene TRBJ2-1, with 11 bases that match TRBD2. This CDR3 comprises 17 residues. The V gene end was trimmed by 4 bases and the J gene end by 1 base; junction bases not matched to a gene: 6. Germline-derived CDR1 and CDR2 are MNHEY and SMNVEV (reference sequence). The CDR3, as DNA: TGTGCCAGCAGTTCTAGACTAGCGGGACTATCCTACAATGAGCAGTTCTTC. This gives the protein CASSSRLAGLSYNEQFF.

The V gene is TRBV11-2, the J gene TRBJ2-3; 7 bases are shared with TRBD1. The germline gives CDR1 SGHAT, CDR2 FQNNGV. V gave up 4 bases and J gave up 3 bases; unmatched junction bases: 7. This CDR3 is built from 15 residues. The DNA of the CDR3 is TGTGCCAGCAGCTCAGTGACAGGGTTGACAGATACGCAGTATTTT. Translating gives CASSSVTGLTDTQYF. The whole variable domain, filled in from reference TRBV11-2 and TRBJ2-3, reads EAGVAQSPRYKIIEKRQSVAFWCNPISGHATLYWYQQILGQGPKLLIQFQNNGVVDDSQLPKDRFSAERLKGVDSTLKIQPAKLEDSAVYLCASSSVTGLTDTQYFGPGTRLTVL.

The chain links TRBV2 to TRBJ2-5; TRBD2 matches at 14 bases. Germline V gene lookup returns CDR1 SNHLY and CDR2 FYNNEI. This CDR3 has 17 amino acids. V gave up 6 bases and J gave up 4 bases; unmatched junction bases: 10. The CDR3 reads CASSPRLAGGLVETQYF. The CDR3 nucleotides read TGTGCCAGCAGCCCTAGACTAGCGGGAGGGTTGGTAGAGACCCAGTACTTC.

The chain uses TRBV28 and TRBJ1-2; possible D gene TRBD1, 5 bases. Deletions cut 8 bases from V and 5 bases from J, with 18 bases between. The CDR3 has 14 residues. Germline-derived CDR1 and CDR2 are MDHEN and SYDVKM. The CDR3 spells CASLVRQGWYGYTF. The CDR3 DNA reads TGTGCCAGCCTGGTCCGGCAGGGTTGGTATGGCTACACCTTC.

The rearrangement uses TRBV5-4 and TRBJ2-7; TRBD2 matches 11 bases. V trimming: 2 bases; J trimming: 0 bases; junction bases outside the gene matches: 4. The germline gives CDR1 SGHNT, CDR2 YYREEE (reference sequence). The length of the CDR3 is 16 residues. CDR3 nucleotides: TGTGCCAGCAGCTTTCTAGCGGGAGGATCCTCCTACGAGCAGTACTTC. Protein product: CASSFLAGGSSYEQYF.

This clone has more than one count but fewer than ten. The rearrangement links TRBV6-5 to TRBJ1-3, with 7 bases identical to TRBD1. The CDR3 totals 15 residues. V gave up 6 bases and J gave up 1 base; unmatched junction bases: 6. Germline CDR1 is MNHEY and CDR2 is SVGAGI. CDR3 amino acids: CASRGQAYSGNTIYF. CDR3 coding DNA: TGTGCCAGCAGAGGACAGGCGTATTCTGGAAACACCATATATTTT.

V and J are TRBV6-6 and TRBJ2-1, with 8 positions matching TRBD2. Germline V gives CDR1 MNHNY, CDR2 SVGAGI (reference sequence). Trimming removed 4 bases from V and 6 bases from J; junction bases left unmatched: 5. CDR3 length: 14 residues. CDR3 protein: CASSLGTRFNEQFF. DNA of the CDR3: TGTGCCAGCAGTTTAGGGACTAGGTTCAATGAGCAGTTCTTC.

The gene calls are TRBV28 and TRBJ2-5; no firm D call. The germline CDR1 and CDR2 sequences are MDHEN and SYDVKM. V lost 2 bases, J lost 3 bases, and 4 bases lay in between. The length of the CDR3 is 12 residues. This CDR3 is CASSLQKETQYF. The CDR3 nucleotides read TGTGCCAGCAGTTTACAGAAAGAGACCCAGTACTTC.

The V call is TRBV30, the J call TRBJ1-3; D may be TRBD1 (6 bases). V was shortened by 4 bases and J by 4 bases, with 14 bases between the two germline ends. CDR3 length equals 14 residues. The germline V gene encodes CDR1 GTSNPN and CDR2 SVGIG (reference sequence). CDR3 in amino acids: CAWTTGKSGNTIYF. The CDR3 region has the DNA TGTGCCTGGACTACAGGGAAATCCGGAAACACCATATATTTT.

The chain employs TRBV7-2 and TRBJ2-5, with 8 bases matching TRBD2. Per the germline V gene, CDR1 is SGHTA and CDR2 is FQGNSA. With 3 bases clipped from V and 12 bases from J, the junction kept 15 bases outside the gene matches. The CDR3 is 15 amino acids. Written as DNA, the CDR3 is TGTGCCAGCAGCTTCCGGAGGGCGGCGGGAGGCGAGAAGTACTTC. Amino acid sequence: CASSFRRAAGGEKYF.

The chain links TRBV2 to TRBJ1-4; a possible D gene is TRBD1 (6 bases). The V end was cut by 3 bases, the J end by 5 bases, with 13 bases between. From germline, CDR1 is SNHLY and CDR2 FYNNEI. The length of the CDR3 is 15 residues. The DNA for the CDR3 is TGTGCCAGCAGTGACCGTCCAGACAGGAATGAAAAACTGTTTTTT. It specifies CASSDRPDRNEKLFF.

The chain employs TRBV10-2 and TRBJ2-7; the match to TRBD2 covers 9 bases. Germline V gives CDR1 WSHSY, CDR2 SAAADI. This CDR3 region has 13 residues. V gave up 10 bases and J gave up 2 bases; unmatched junction bases: 6. CDR3 sequence: CATWLAGTYEQYF. The CDR3 nucleotides are TGCGCCACCTGGCTAGCGGGAACCTACGAGCAGTACTTC.

The rearrangement links TRBV5-4 to TRBJ1-1; tentative D call: TRBD1 (6 bases). Per the germline V gene, CDR1 is SGHNT and CDR2 is YYREEE (reference sequence). Trimming shortened V by 4 bases and J by 7 bases, and 23 bases separated the two germline ends. The length of the CDR3 is 16 residues. The CDR3 nucleotides read TGTGCCAGCAGCCCGGGCGGCAGGGGAGGGGAGGGTGAAGCTTTCTTT. This codes for CASSPGGRGGEGEAFF.

The chain couples TRBV6-5 to TRBJ2-1; TRBD2 agrees at 12 bases. Germline lookup yields CDR1 MNHEY and CDR2 SVGAGI. This CDR3 has 15 residues. V dropped 6 bases and J dropped 9; count of bases not matched to a gene: 9. This CDR3 is CASSRTSGGKGEQFF. Here the CDR3 DNA reads TGTGCCAGCAGCCGTACTAGCGGGGGGAAAGGTGAGCAGTTCTTC.

The chain employs TRBV5-1 and TRBJ2-3, with D hard to call. Looked up from germline, CDR1 is SGHRS and CDR2 is YFSETQ. The CDR3 has 12 residues. The V end lost 6 bases, the J end lost 5 bases, and 10 bases lay between the germline ends. The DNA for the CDR3 is TGCGCCAGCACCCACCCGGGAGATACGCAGTATTTT. It yields the protein CASTHPGDTQYF.

The chain couples TRBV27 to TRBJ1-1, with 7 bases identical to TRBD1. V dropped 2 bases and J dropped 11; count of bases not matched to a gene: 8. The CDR3 spans 13 residues. Germline CDR1 is MNHEY and CDR2 is SMNVEV (reference sequence). CDR3 protein: CASSLEGAKAAFF. The CDR3 coding sequence is TGTGCCAGCAGTTTAGAGGGGGCCAAGGCCGCTTTCTTT.

The chain links TRBV5-6 to TRBJ1-1; D is perhaps TRBD1 (5 bases). Trimming left V 3 bases short and J 3 bases short, with 9 bases between. CDR3 length equals 13 residues. Germline assignment: CDR1 SGHDT and CDR2 YYEEEE. The CDR3 region is CASSWDRDTEAFF. The CDR3 nucleotides read TGTGCCAGCAGCTGGGACCGGGACACTGAAGCTTTCTTT.

This sequence joins TRBV15 and TRBJ2-3; 9 positions match TRBD2. The V gene end was trimmed by 0 bases and the J gene end by 6 bases; junction bases not matched to a gene: 4. This CDR3 contains 15 residues. Germline V gene sequence: CDR1 LNHNV, CDR2 YYDKDF (reference sequence). CDR3 residues: CATSRDGTSLDTQYF. CDR3 DNA sequence: TGTGCCACCAGCAGAGATGGGACTAGCTTGGATACGCAGTATTTT.

V usage is TRBV5-1 and J usage is TRBJ2-7, with D possibly called TRBD1 or TRBD2 (10 bases each). CDR1 and CDR2 (germline): SGHRS, YFSETQ. The CDR3 spans 19 residues. V lost 4 bases, J lost 2 bases, and 28 bases lay in between. CDR3 loop: CASSRQGASGRAVTYEQYF. The CDR3 coding sequence is TGCGCCAGCAGCAGACAGGGGGCCAGCGGGAGGGCCGTCACCTACGAGCAGTACTTC.

This chain joins TRBV15 and TRBJ2-7; D possibly corresponds to TRBD2 (5 bases). Deletions cut 4 bases from V and 7 bases from J, with 11 bases between. Germline V lookup: CDR1 LNHNV, CDR2 YYDKDF (reference sequence). CDR3 length equals 12 residues. CDR3 protein: CATSTASGEQYF. CDR3 nucleotide sequence: TGTGCCACCAGCACAGCGTCGGGGGAGCAGTACTTC.

This clone was counted only a few times. The genes are TRBV5-1 and TRBJ2-3; no clear D. The V gene lost 0 bases and the J gene lost 0 bases, with 8 bases spanning the gap. Germline V gene lookup returns CDR1 SGHRS and CDR2 YFSETQ. The CDR3 runs to 15 residues. The CDR3 spells CASSLALTSTDTQYF. CDR3 nucleotides: TGCGCCAGCAGCTTGGCGTTGACTAGCACAGATACGCAGTATTTT.

The V call is TRBV11-2, the J call TRBJ2-5; unclear D gene. Germline-derived CDR1 and CDR2 are SGHAT and FQNNGV. The CDR3 is 14 amino acids. V dropped 0 bases and J dropped 4 bases, with 9 bases sitting between them. This CDR3 is CASSLDNPRETQYF. The CDR3 coding sequence is TGTGCCAGCAGCTTAGATAACCCCAGAGAGACCCAGTACTTC.

This chain links TRBV2 with TRBJ1-1; D ambiguous. The CDR3 extends over 11 amino acids. Germline V gene data show CDR1 as SNHLY and CDR2 as FYNNEI. Trimming stripped 7 bases from V and 3 bases from J, with 6 bases between. CDR3 sequence: CASTGYTEAFF. The CDR3 DNA reads TGTGCCAGCACCGGTTACACTGAAGCTTTCTTT.

The chain is built from TRBV6-6 and TRBJ2-7, with TRBD1 identical over 10 bases. The V and J ends lost 0 bases and 7 bases, in that order; junction bases with no gene match: 6. The CDR3 is 15 amino acids. Germline assignment: CDR1 MNHNY and CDR2 SVGAGI (reference sequence). CDR3 in amino acids: CASSYSGTGVKEQYF. For the CDR3, the DNA is TGTGCCAGCAGTTACTCTGGGACAGGGGTTAAAGAGCAGTACTTC.

This rearrangement joins TRBV5-1 to TRBJ2-1; 8 bases are shared with TRBD1. The CDR3 contains 14 residues. CDR1 is SGHRS, CDR2 YFSETQ, per germline. With 6 bases clipped from V and 6 bases from J, the junction kept 8 bases outside the gene matches. CDR3 region: CASNQDRDLNEQFF. The CDR3 DNA reads as TGCGCCAGCAATCAGGACAGGGATCTCAATGAGCAGTTCTTC.